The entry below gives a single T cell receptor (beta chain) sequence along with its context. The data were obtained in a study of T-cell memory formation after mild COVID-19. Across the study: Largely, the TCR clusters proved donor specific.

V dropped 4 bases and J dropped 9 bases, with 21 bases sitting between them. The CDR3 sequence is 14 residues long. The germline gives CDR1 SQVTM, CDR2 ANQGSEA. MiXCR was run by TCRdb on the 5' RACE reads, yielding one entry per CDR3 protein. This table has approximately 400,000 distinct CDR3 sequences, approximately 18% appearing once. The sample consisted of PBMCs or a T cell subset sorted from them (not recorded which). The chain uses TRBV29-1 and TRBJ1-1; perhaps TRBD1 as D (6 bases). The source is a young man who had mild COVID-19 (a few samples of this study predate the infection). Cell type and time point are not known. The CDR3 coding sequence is TGCAGCGTTGTTCAGCCCGCGGGGGGCGGGAAAGCTTTCTTT. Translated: CSVVQPAGGGKAFF.